These T cell receptor beta chains were read from a single sample in a study of T cells after somatic rescue of genetic block. Profiling relied on immunoSEQ multiplex PCR, and the TCRdb table lists in-frame clones only, not all of them. The sample carries 70,000 or so clones, around 92% recorded once. The sequencing input was peripheral blood mononuclear cells (PBMCs). The source is a man aged 35 to 55. The CDR3 runs from the conserved cysteine through the conserved F or W. The D gene is left open where the match is weak. Expanded clones get a size class; other rows say once, few or many, or leave the size out.

size | J | D | V | CDR3
. | TRBJ2-2 | . | TRBV5-4 | CASSLWGERTGELFF
. | TRBJ2-7 | . | TRBV7-9 | CASSLALEQYF
. | TRBJ2-5 | . | TRBV7-9 | CASSLDLRETQYF
. | TRBJ2-2 | . | TRBV25-1 | CASSGLPTGHGELFF
. | TRBJ2-1 | TRBD1 | TRBV5-4 | CASSPTNRGNEQFF
once | TRBJ1-2 | . | TRBV7-9 | CASSLDLYGYTF
. | TRBJ1-5 | . | TRBV18 | CASSPGGGNQPQHF
once | TRBJ2-6 | . | TRBV5-1 | CASSLTGTTGANVLTF
. | TRBJ2-1 | . | TRBV29-1 | CSVEDRKPGVVDEQFF
. | TRBJ1-1 | . | TRBV2 | CASSVSNGGREAFF
. | TRBJ2-5 | TRBD1 | TRBV5-1 | CASSKGQGRETQYF
. | TRBJ2-7 | . | TRBV7-9 | CASSLFGSYEQYF
. | TRBJ1-5 | . | TRBV6-1 | CASSNRDQPQHF
. | TRBJ2-7 | . | TRBV4-3 | CASSLGQGSYEQYF
once | TRBJ2-7 | . | TRBV10-3 | CAISESEQTSSYEQYF
. | TRBJ2-3 | TRBD2 | TRBV18 | CASSQGLADSTDTQYF
. | TRBJ2-7 | TRBD1 | TRBV7-8 | CASSLLGTGVDEQYF